The entry below describes one T cell receptor beta chain. Its matching antigen is unknown. The data originate from a study of T cell responses to AZD1222 COVID-19 vaccine. In germline, CDR1 is SGDLS, CDR2 YYNGEE. With 4 bases removed from V and 1 base from J, the gap between germline ends came to 10 bases. The CDR3 has 14 amino acids. Method: immunoSEQ multiplex PCR; TCRdb's copy keeps in-frame clones and lacks some. Of more than 85,000 clones detected, approximately 90% appear once; the ten largest clones hold around 16%. Notes on the study in general: Vaccine-associated CD4 TCRs spanned spike, dominant at 160-218 and 743-854. In all cases, repertoires were sampled only after the peak T cell response. Baseline seropositivity occurred in only a handful of AZD1222 recipients. An increase in Spike-specific TCR breadth and depth was observed after two AZD1222 doses.

The chain joins TRBV9 to TRBJ2-3, with D unclear. The receptor was isolated from an adult who received the AZD1222 COVID-19 vaccine. Sequencing used peripheral blood, obtained 28 days after the second AZD1222 dose. Written as DNA, the CDR3 is TGTGCCAGCAGCAGGGAATTTGGCACAGATACGCAGTATTTT. As protein: CASSREFGTDTQYF. Combining the CDR3 with reference TRBV9 and TRBJ2-3 gives the whole variable domain DSGVTQTPKHLITATGQRVTLRCSPRSGDLSVYWYQQSLDQGLQFLIQYYNGEERAKGNILERFSAQQFPDLHSELNLSSLELGDSALYFCASSREFGTDTQYFGPGTRLTVL.